This TCR beta chain was identified in a study of control samples from healthy donors and cancer patients. CDR3 length: 17 residues. V was trimmed by 6 bases and J by 0 bases, leaving 22 bases between them. Germline V lookup: CDR1 SGHDT, CDR2 YYEEEE. TCRdb keeps only in-frame clones here, not all; method: immunoSEQ multiplex PCR. This table holds some 120,000 clones, around 91% found once. The clonotype originates from a woman in her 50s with colorectal cancer. Specimen: PBMCs. This chain links TRBV5-6 with TRBJ2-7; D call uncertain. CDR3 sequence reads: CASNHYDRAESSYEQYF. CDR3 sequence (DNA): TGTGCCAGCAATCATTACGACCGGGCCGAGAGCTCCTACGAGCAGTACTTC.